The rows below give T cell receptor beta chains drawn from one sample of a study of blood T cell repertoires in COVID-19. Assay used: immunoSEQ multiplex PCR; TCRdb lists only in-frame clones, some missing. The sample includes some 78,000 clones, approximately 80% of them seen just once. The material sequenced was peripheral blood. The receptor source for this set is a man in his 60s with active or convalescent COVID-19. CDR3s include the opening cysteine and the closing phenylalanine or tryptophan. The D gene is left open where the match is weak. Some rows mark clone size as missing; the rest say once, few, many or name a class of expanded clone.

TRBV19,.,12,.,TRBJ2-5,CASSIGAETQYF,TGTGCCAGTAGTATAGGGGCAGAGACCCAGTACTTC
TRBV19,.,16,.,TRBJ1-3,CASSTQGLSGGNTIYF,TGTGCCAGTAGTACCCAGGGACTATCGGGTGGAAACACCATATATTTT
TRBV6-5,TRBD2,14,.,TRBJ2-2,CASVAGGVTGELFF,TGTGCCAGCGTAGCGGGGGGAGTCACCGGGGAGCTGTTTTTT
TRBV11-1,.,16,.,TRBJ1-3,CASSLTDSSFGNTIYF,TGTGCCAGCAGCTTAACGGACAGCTCTTTCGGAAACACCATATATTTT
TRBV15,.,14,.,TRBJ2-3,CATSWRGRTDTQYF,TGTGCCACCAGTTGGCGGGGGCGAACAGATACGCAGTATTTT
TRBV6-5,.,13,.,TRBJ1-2,CASSYGGAYGYTF,TGTGCCAGCAGTTACGGAGGGGCCTATGGCTACACCTTC
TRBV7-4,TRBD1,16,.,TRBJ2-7,CASSWGQPILTYEQYF,TGTGCCAGCAGCTGGGGACAGCCTATCCTTACCTACGAGCAGTACTTC
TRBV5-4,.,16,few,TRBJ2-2,CASSPPGHLNTGELFF,TGTGCCAGCAGCCCCCCGGGACATCTGAACACCGGGGAGCTGTTTTTT
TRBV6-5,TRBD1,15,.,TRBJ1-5,CASCVSQGWDQPQHF,TGTGCCAGCTGCGTGTCACAGGGGTGGGATCAGCCCCAGCATTTT
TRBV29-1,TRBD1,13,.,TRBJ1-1,CSVGQGSTTEAFF,TGCAGCGTTGGACAGGGGAGTACCACTGAAGCTTTCTTT
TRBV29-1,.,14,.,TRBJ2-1,CSVEHQNQFNEQFF,TGCAGCGTTGAACATCAGAACCAATTTAATGAGCAGTTCTTC
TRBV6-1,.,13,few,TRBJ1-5,CASSENSRQPQHF,TGTGCCAGCAGTGAAAACAGTCGTCAGCCCCAGCATTTT
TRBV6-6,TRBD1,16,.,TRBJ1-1,CASSSSGTGGNTEAFF,TGTGCCAGCAGTTCCTCCGGGACAGGGGGCAACACTGAAGCTTTCTTT
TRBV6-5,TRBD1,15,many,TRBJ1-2,CASNRQGSGSYGYTF,TGTGCCAGCAACAGACAGGGATCAGGCTCTTATGGCTACACCTTC
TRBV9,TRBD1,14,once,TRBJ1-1,CASSPTGGNTEAFF,TGTGCCAGCAGCCCCACAGGGGGAAACACTGAAGCTTTCTTT
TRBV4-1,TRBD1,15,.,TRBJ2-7,CASSRDGTGNYEQYF,TGCGCCAGCAGCCGGGATGGGACAGGGAATTACGAGCAGTACTTC
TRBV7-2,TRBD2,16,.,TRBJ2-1,CASSLVGLAGSNEQFF,TGTGCCAGCAGCTTAGTGGGACTAGCGGGGAGCAATGAGCAGTTCTTC
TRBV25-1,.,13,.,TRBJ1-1,CASSRPGRREAFF,TGTGCCAGCAGTCGGCCAGGGCGGCGAGAAGCTTTCTTT
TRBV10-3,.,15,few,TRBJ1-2,CAISEKQGKIYGYTF,TGTGCCATCAGTGAGAAGCAGGGAAAGATCTATGGCTACACCTTC
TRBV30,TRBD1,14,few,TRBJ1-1,CAWSGGRSGPEAFF,TGTGCCTGGTCAGGGGGCCGTAGTGGACCTGAAGCTTTCTTT
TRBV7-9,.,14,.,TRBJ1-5,CASSLSLSNQPQHF,TGTGCCAGCAGTCTGAGCCTTAGCAATCAGCCCCAGCATTTT
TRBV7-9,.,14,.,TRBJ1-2,CASSLAGPNYGYTF,TGTGCCAGCAGCTTAGCGGGGCCTAACTATGGCTACACCTTC
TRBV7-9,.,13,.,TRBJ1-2,CASSSGSNYGYTF,TGTGCCAGCAGCTCAGGGTCCAACTATGGCTACACCTTC
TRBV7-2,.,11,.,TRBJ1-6,CASSAGTALHF,TGTGCCAGCAGCGCAGGAACCGCCCTCCACTTT
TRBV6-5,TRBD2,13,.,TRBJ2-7,CASSLLAGGLQYF,TGTGCCAGCAGTCTCCTAGCGGGGGGGTTGCAGTACTTC
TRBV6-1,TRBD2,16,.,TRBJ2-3,CASSDRGGSSTDTQYF,TGTGCCAGCAGTGACCGGGGGGGGTCTAGCACAGATACGCAGTATTTT